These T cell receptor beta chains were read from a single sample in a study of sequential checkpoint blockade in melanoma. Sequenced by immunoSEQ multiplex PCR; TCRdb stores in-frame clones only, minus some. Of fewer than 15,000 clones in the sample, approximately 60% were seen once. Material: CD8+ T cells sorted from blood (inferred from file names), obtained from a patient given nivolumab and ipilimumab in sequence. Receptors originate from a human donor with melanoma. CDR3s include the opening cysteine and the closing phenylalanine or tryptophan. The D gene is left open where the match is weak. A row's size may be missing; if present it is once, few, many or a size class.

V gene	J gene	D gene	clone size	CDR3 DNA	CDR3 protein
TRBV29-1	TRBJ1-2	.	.	TGCAGCGTTGATAAACAGGGCCGCGAGGGCTACACCTTC	CSVDKQGREGYTF
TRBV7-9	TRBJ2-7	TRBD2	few	TGTGCCAGCAGCTCCGGCGGAGCACTAGCGGACGAGCAGTACTTC	CASSSGGALADEQYF
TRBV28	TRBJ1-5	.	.	TGTGCCAGCCTTCAGGACAGCTCGTATAGCAATCAGCCCCAGCATTTT	CASLQDSSYSNQPQHF
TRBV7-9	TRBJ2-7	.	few	TGTGCCAGCAGCTTAAGTGACAATTACGAGCAGTACTTC	CASSLSDNYEQYF
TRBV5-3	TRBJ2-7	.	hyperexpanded	TGTGCCAGAAGCTTGGTAAGGGGCAGGGTTGGCTCCTACGAGCAGTACTTC	CARSLVRGRVGSYEQYF
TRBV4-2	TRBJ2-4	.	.	TGTGCCAGCAGCCAAGAAAACTCGGAGCTAAACATTCAGTACTTC	CASSQENSELNIQYF
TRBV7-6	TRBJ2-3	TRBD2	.	TGTGCCAGCAGTGGAAGGGCTAGCGGGAGCACAGATACGCAGTATTTT	CASSGRASGSTDTQYF
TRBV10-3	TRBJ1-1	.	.	TGTGCCATCAGTGAGAGGGAACAGGGCCTGAACACTGAAGCTTTCTTT	CAISEREQGLNTEAFF
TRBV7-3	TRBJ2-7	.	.	TGTGCCAGCAGCTTAGAGGCGGGACCGAGCTACGAGCAGTACTTC	CASSLEAGPSYEQYF
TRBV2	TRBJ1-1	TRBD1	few	TGTGCCAGCAGTCTCCGGACAGGGCACGGAGGAAACACTGAAGCTTTCTTT	CASSLRTGHGGNTEAFF
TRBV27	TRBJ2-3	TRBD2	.	TGTGCCAGCAGTCATTCAGTGCTAGCGGGGTCCACAGATACGCAGTATTTT	CASSHSVLAGSTDTQYF
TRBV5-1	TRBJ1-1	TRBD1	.	TGCGCCAGCAGCTTTGACAGGGAGAACACTGAAGCTTTCTTT	CASSFDRENTEAFF
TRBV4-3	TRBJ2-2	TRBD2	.	TGCGCCAGCGGGATGGCTAGCGGGGGGCCCCTAACCGGGGAGCTGTTTTTT	CASGMASGGPLTGELFF
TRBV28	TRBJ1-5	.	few	TGTGCCAGCAGTTCCCGGGGTGGGGACACTCAGCCCCAGCATTTT	CASSSRGGDTQPQHF
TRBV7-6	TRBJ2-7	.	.	TGTGCCAGCAGCTTAGAACTCGGGAGTTACGACGAGCAGTACTTC	CASSLELGSYDEQYF
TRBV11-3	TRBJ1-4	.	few	TGTGCCAGCAGCTTAGGGACAGTTGAAAAACTGTTTTTT	CASSLGTVEKLFF
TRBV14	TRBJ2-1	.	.	TGTGCCAGCAGCCAGTTCTATGAGCAGTTCTTC	CASSQFYEQFF
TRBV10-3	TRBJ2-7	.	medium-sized	TGTGCCATCAGTGAGGCACAGCTCTTTCGCGAGCAGTACTTC	CAISEAQLFREQYF
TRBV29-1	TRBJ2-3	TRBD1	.	TGCAGCGTTGGACCGAGGACAGGGGGCACAGATACGCAGTATTTT	CSVGPRTGGTDTQYF
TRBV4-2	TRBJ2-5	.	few	TGTGCCAGCAGCCCTTATGGCTCGGAGTTACAAGAGACCCAGTACTTC	CASSPYGSELQETQYF
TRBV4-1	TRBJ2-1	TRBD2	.	TGCGCCAGCAGCCAAGATTGGGCTAGCGGATCCTCCTACAATGAGCAGTTCTTC	CASSQDWASGSSYNEQFF
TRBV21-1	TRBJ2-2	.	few	TGTGCCAGCAGCGAACGGAGACCCACGAACACCGGGGAGCTGTTTTTT	CASSERRPTNTGELFF